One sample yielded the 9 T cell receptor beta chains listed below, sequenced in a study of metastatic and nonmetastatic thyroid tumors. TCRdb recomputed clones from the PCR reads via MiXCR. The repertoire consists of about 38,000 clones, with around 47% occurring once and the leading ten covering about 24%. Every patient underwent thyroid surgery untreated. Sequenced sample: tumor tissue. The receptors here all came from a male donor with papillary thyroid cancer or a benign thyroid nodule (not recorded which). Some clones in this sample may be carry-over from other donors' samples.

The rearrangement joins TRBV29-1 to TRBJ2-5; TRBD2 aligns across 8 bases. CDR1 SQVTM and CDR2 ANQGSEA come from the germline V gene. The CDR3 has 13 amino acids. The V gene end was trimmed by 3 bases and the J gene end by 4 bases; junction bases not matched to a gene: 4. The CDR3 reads CSVDAGGRETQYF. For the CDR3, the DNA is TGCAGCGTTGATGCGGGAGGTCGAGAGACCCAGTACTTC.

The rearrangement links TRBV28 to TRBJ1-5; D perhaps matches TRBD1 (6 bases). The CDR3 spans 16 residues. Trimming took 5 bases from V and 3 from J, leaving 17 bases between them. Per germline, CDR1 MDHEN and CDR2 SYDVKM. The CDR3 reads CASSRASSGANQPQHF. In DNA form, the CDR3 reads TGTGCCAGCAGTCGAGCCTCCTCGGGGGCCAATCAGCCCCAGCATTTT.

For the CDR3, the DNA is TGCAGTGCTAGACCTCCGTACAGGGACAGTTCACCCCTCCACTTT. Translated, it gives CSARPPYRDSSPLHF. J is TRBJ1-6 and V is TRBV20-1; 7 bases match TRBD1. Germline V CDR1 and CDR2: DFQATT, SNEGSKA (reference sequence). V shed 2 bases and J 9 bases; nucleotides not matched to a gene: 10. The CDR3 is 15 amino acids.

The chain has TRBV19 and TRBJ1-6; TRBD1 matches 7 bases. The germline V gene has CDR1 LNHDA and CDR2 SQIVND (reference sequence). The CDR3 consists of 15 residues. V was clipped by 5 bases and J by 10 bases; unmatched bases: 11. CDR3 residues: CASSLTGRIGSPLHF. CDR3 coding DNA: TGTGCCAGTAGTCTGACAGGGAGGATTGGGTCACCCCTCCACTTT.

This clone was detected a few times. The CDR3 is CASSQGSSYGYTF. As DNA, the CDR3 is TGCGCCAGCAGCCAAGGCAGCTCCTATGGCTACACCTTC. The chain links TRBV4-3 to TRBJ1-2; no clear D. The CDR3 sequence is 13 residues long. The ends were cut back, 1 base at V and 4 bases at J, with 7 bases in the middle. The germline gives CDR1 LGHNA, CDR2 YSLEER.

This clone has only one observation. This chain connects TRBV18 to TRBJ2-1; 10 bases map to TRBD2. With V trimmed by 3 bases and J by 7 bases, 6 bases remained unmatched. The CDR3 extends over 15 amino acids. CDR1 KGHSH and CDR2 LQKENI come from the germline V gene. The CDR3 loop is CASSPASGRWNEQFF. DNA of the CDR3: TGTGCCAGCTCACCTGCTAGCGGGAGATGGAATGAGCAGTTCTTC.

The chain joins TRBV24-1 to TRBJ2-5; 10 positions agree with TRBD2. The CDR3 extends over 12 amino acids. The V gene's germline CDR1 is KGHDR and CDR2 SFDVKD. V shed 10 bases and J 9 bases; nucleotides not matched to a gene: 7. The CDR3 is CATSPGTSAQYF. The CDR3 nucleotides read TGTGCCACTTCCCCCGGGACTAGCGCCCAGTACTTC.

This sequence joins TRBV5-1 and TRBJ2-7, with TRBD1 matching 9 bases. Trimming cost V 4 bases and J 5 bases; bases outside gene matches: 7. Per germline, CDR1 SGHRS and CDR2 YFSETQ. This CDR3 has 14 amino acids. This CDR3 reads CASSLWTGVDEQYF. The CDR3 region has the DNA TGCGCCAGCAGCCTGTGGACAGGGGTGGACGAGCAGTACTTC.

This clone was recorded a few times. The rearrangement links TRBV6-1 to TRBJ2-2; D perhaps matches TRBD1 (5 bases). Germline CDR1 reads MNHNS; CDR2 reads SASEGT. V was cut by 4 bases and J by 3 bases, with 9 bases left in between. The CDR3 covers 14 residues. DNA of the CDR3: TGTGCCAGCAGTGTAATAGGGGACACCGGGGAGCTGTTTTTT. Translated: CASSVIGDTGELFF.